This T cell receptor beta chain was recorded in a study of graft-versus-host responses after intestinal transplantation. Findings and caveats of the study: Marrow from the recipient contained GvH clones, some of which had appeared first in ileum or blood.

Comments on this clone: Its antigen is unknown.

Trimming pared 5 bases from V and 6 bases from J, leaving 20 bases between. There are 16 residues in the CDR3. Germline V gene lookup returns CDR1 MDHEN and CDR2 SYDVKM. TCRdb's copy holds only in-frame clones and misses some; the assay was immunoSEQ multiplex PCR. The sample records about 130,000 clones, nearly 95% being singletons. This TCR was recovered from a human donor who received an intestinal transplant. This chain joins TRBV28 and TRBJ2-1; possibly TRBD2 for D (6 bases). The source material was unstimulated CD4+ T cells sorted from spleen or lymph node cells, sampled before intestinal transplant. Written as DNA, the CDR3 is TGTGCCAGCAGTCCCCTTGGGGGGAGAAGCGGCAATGAGCAGTTCTTC. Protein sequence: CASSPLGGRSGNEQFF.